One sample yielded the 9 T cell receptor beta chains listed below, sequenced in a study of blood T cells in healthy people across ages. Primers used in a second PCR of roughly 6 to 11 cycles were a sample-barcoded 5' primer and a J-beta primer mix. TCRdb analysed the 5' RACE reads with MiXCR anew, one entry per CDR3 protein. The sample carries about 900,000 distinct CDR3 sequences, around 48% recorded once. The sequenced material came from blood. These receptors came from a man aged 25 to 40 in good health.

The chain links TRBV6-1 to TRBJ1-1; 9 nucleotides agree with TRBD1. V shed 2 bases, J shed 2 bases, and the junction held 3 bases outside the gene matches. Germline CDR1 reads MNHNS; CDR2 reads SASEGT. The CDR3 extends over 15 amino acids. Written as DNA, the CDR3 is TGTGCCAGCAGTGAAAGGGACAGGGTTAACACTGAAGCTTTCTTT. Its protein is CASSERDRVNTEAFF.

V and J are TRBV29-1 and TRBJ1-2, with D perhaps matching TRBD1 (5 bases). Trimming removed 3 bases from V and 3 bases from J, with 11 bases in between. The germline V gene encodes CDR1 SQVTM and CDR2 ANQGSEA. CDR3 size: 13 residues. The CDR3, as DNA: TGCAGCGTTGACCGGGTCAGGGACTATGGCTACACCTTC. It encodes CSVDRVRDYGYTF.

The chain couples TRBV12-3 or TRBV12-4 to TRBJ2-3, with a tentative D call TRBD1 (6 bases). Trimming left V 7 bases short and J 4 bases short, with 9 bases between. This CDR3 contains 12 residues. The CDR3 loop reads CASNQGSDTQYF. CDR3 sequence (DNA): TGTGCCAGCAACCAGGGGTCAGATACGCAGTATTTT.

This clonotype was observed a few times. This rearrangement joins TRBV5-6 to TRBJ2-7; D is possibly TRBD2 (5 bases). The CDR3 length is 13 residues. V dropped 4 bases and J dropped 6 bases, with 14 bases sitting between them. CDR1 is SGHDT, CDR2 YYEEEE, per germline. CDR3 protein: CASSALGRVEQYF. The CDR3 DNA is TGTGCCAGCAGCGCTCTTGGGAGAGTCGAGCAGTACTTC.

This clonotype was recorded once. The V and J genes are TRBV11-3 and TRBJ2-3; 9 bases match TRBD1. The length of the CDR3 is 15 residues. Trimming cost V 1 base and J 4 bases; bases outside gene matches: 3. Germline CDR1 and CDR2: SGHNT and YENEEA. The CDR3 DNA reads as TGTGCCAGCAGCTTAGGGGACAGGGATGCAGATACGCAGTATTTT. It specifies CASSLGDRDADTQYF.

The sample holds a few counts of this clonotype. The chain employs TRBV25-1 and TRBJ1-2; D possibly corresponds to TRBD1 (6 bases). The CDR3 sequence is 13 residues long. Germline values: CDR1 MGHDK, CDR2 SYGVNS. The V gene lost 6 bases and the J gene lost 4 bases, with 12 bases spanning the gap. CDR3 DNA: TGTGCCAGCAGAGACGACAGGACCTATGGCTACACCTTC. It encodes CASRDDRTYGYTF.

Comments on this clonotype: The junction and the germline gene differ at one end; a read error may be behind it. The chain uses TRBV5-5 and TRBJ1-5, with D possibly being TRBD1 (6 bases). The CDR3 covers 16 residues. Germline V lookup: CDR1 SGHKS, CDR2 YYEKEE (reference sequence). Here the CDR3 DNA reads TGTGCCAGTAGCTGGGGACATACCGTGAGCAATCAGCCCCAGCATTTT. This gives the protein CASSWGHTVSNQPQHF. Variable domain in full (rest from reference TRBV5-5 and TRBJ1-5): DAGVTQSPTHLIKTRGQQVTLRCSPISGHKSVSWYQQVLGQGPQFIFQYYEKEERGRGNFPDRFSARQFPNYSSELNVNALLLGDSALYLCASSWGHTVSNQPQHFGDGTRLSIL.

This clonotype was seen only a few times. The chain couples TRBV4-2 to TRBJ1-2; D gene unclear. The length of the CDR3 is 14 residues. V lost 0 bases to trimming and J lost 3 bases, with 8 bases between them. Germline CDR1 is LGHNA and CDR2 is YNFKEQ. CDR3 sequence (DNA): TGTGCCAGCAGCCAAGATCGGCAAGACTATGGCTACACCTTC. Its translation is CASSQDRQDYGYTF.

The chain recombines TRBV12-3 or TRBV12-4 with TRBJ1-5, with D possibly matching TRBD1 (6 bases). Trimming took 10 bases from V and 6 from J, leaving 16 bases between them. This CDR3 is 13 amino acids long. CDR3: CANSPGVGQPQHF. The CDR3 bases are TGTGCCAACAGCCCAGGGGTGGGTCAGCCCCAGCATTTT.